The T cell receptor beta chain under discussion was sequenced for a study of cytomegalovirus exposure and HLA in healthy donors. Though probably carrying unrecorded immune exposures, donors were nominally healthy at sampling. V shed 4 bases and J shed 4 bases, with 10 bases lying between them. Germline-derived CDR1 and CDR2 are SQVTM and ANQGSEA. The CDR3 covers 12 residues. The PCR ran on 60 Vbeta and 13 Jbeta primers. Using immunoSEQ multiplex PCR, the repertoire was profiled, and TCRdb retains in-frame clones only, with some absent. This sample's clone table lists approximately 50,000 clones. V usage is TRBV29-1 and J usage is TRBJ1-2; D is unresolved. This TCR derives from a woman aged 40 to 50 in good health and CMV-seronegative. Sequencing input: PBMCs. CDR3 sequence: CSVGMPGYGYTF. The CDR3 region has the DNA TGCAGCGTTGGAATGCCAGGCTATGGCTACACCTTC.